The rows below give T cell receptor beta chains drawn from one sample of a study of technical replicates of blood from a handful of donors. Sequencing used immunoSEQ multiplex PCR; TCRdb keeps in-frame clones, though not all of them. The table has roughly 80,000 clones, about 92% seen once. The sequencing input was T cells isolated from PBMCs. The receptors were gathered from a human donor in good health. CDR3s include the opening cysteine and the closing phenylalanine or tryptophan. A D gene is named only where the DNA matches it firmly. Size tells how often a clone was seen (once, few, many) or the class of an expanded clone, and some rows leave it out.

d_gene: NA; len: 13; abundance: NA; j_gene: TRBJ2-7; v_gene: TRBV21-1; CDR3aa: CASSTGLLYEQYF; CDR3nt: TGTGCCAGCAGCACCGGACTACTCTACGAGCAGTACTTC
d_gene: TRBD2; len: 14; abundance: NA; j_gene: TRBJ2-2; v_gene: TRBV10-1; CDR3aa: CASSTSGNTGELFF; CDR3nt: TGCGCCAGCAGTACTAGCGGGAACACCGGGGAGCTGTTTTTT
d_gene: TRBD1; len: 15; abundance: NA; j_gene: TRBJ1-1; v_gene: TRBV7-2; CDR3aa: CASSLVGQGLGEAFF; CDR3nt: TGTGCCAGCAGCTTAGTCGGACAGGGATTGGGTGAAGCTTTCTTT
d_gene: TRBD1; len: 14; abundance: once; j_gene: TRBJ2-7; v_gene: TRBV4-1; CDR3aa: CASSQGQGAYEQYF; CDR3nt: TGCGCCAGCAGCCAAGGACAGGGAGCCTACGAGCAGTACTTC
d_gene: NA; len: 15; abundance: once; j_gene: TRBJ1-1; v_gene: TRBV6-1; CDR3aa: CASSPLGRGDTEAFF; CDR3nt: TGTGCCAGCTCCCCACTAGGCCGTGGGGACACTGAAGCTTTCTTT
d_gene: NA; len: 13; abundance: NA; j_gene: TRBJ1-1; v_gene: TRBV18; CDR3aa: CASSPQLNTEAFF; CDR3nt: TGTGCCAGCTCCCCCCAGTTAAACACTGAAGCTTTCTTT
d_gene: NA; len: 13; abundance: NA; j_gene: TRBJ1-2; v_gene: TRBV6-5; CDR3aa: CASSYAGSYGYTF; CDR3nt: TGTGCCAGCAGTTACGCGGGGTCCTATGGCTACACCTTC
d_gene: NA; len: 12; abundance: NA; j_gene: TRBJ1-2; v_gene: TRBV11-3; CDR3aa: CASRPTPGHETF; CDR3nt: TGTGCCAGCAGACCCACCCCGGGACATGAGACCTTC
d_gene: TRBD2; len: 17; abundance: NA; j_gene: TRBJ2-3; v_gene: TRBV4-2; CDR3aa: CASSQEFMREKPDTQYF; CDR3nt: TGTGCCAGCAGCCAAGAGTTTATGCGGGAGAAACCAGATACGCAGTATTTT
d_gene: TRBD1; len: 16; abundance: NA; j_gene: TRBJ2-2; v_gene: TRBV7-7; CDR3aa: CASSLGAGTDTGELFF; CDR3nt: TGTGCTAGCAGCTTAGGCGCCGGGACAGACACCGGGGAGCTGTTTTTT
d_gene: TRBD2; len: 14; abundance: NA; j_gene: TRBJ2-1; v_gene: TRBV13; CDR3aa: CASSFRTSWNEQFF; CDR3nt: TGTGCCAGCAGCTTCCGGACTAGTTGGAATGAGCAGTTCTTC
d_gene: NA; len: 16; abundance: NA; j_gene: TRBJ2-6; v_gene: TRBV13; CDR3aa: CASSELGVGGANVLTF; CDR3nt: TGTGCCAGCAGCGAACTAGGAGTTGGTGGGGCCAACGTCCTGACTTTC
d_gene: TRBD2; len: 15; abundance: once; j_gene: TRBJ2-1; v_gene: TRBV6-5; CDR3aa: CASSKLAGGGDEQFF; CDR3nt: TGTGCCAGCAGCAAACTAGCGGGAGGTGGTGATGAGCAGTTCTTC
d_gene: TRBD1; len: 15; abundance: once; j_gene: TRBJ2-2; v_gene: TRBV19; CDR3aa: CASSSQGQGGGELFF; CDR3nt: TGTGCCAGTAGTTCGCAAGGACAGGGGGGAGGGGAGCTGTTTTTT
d_gene: TRBD2; len: 18; abundance: NA; j_gene: TRBJ2-2; v_gene: TRBV4-1; CDR3aa: CASSQERLAGGNTGELFF; CDR3nt: TGCGCCAGCAGCCAAGAGAGGCTAGCGGGAGGGAACACCGGGGAGCTGTTTTTT
d_gene: NA; len: 14; abundance: once; j_gene: TRBJ2-1; v_gene: TRBV23-1; CDR3aa: CANGTTGVYNEQFF; CDR3nt: TGCGCCAACGGTACCACGGGAGTTTACAATGAGCAGTTCTTC
d_gene: NA; len: 12; abundance: NA; j_gene: TRBJ2-5; v_gene: TRBV28; CDR3aa: CASRQGRETQYF; CDR3nt: TGTGCCAGCAGACAGGGAAGAGAGACCCAGTACTTC
d_gene: TRBD2; len: 15; abundance: NA; j_gene: TRBJ2-5; v_gene: TRBV5-6; CDR3aa: CASSRLAGGQETQYF; CDR3nt: TGTGCCAGCAGCCGACTAGCGGGAGGCCAAGAGACCCAGTACTTC
d_gene: NA; len: 15; abundance: NA; j_gene: TRBJ2-5; v_gene: TRBV6-1; CDR3aa: CASSEIRRYPETQYF; CDR3nt: TGTGCCAGCAGTGAAATCCGGCGGTATCCGGAGACCCAGTACTTC
d_gene: TRBD2; len: 16; abundance: NA; j_gene: TRBJ2-7; v_gene: TRBV5-1; CDR3aa: CASLGADTSGSYEQYF; CDR3nt: TGCGCCAGCCTGGGGGCCGACACTAGCGGATCCTACGAGCAGTACTTC
d_gene: NA; len: 12; abundance: NA; j_gene: TRBJ2-7; v_gene: TRBV30; CDR3aa: CAWTELDNTQYF; CDR3nt: TGTGCCTGGACCGAACTAGATAACACACAGTACTTC
d_gene: NA; len: 13; abundance: NA; j_gene: TRBJ1-3; v_gene: TRBV9; CDR3aa: CASSPQRANTIYF; CDR3nt: TGTGCCAGCAGCCCGCAAAGAGCAAACACCATATATTTT
d_gene: TRBD1; len: 19; abundance: NA; j_gene: TRBJ2-1; v_gene: TRBV7-3; CDR3aa: CASSLRVGSGRGHSNEQFF; CDR3nt: TGTGCCAGCAGCTTAAGGGTGGGGTCGGGCAGGGGGCATAGCAATGAGCAGTTCTTC
d_gene: NA; len: 12; abundance: NA; j_gene: TRBJ1-1; v_gene: TRBV10-1; CDR3aa: CASRGLGTEAFF; CDR3nt: TGCGCCAGCAGGGGGCTAGGCACTGAAGCTTTCTTT
d_gene: NA; len: 15; abundance: few; j_gene: TRBJ1-1; v_gene: TRBV30; CDR3aa: CAWSGYRAMNTEAFF; CDR3nt: TGTGCCTGGAGTGGATACAGGGCAATGAACACTGAAGCTTTCTTT
d_gene: NA; len: 14; abundance: NA; j_gene: TRBJ2-7; v_gene: TRBV7-2; CDR3aa: CASSLRGGPYEQYF; CDR3nt: TGTGCCAGCAGCCTCAGGGGCGGACCCTACGAGCAGTACTTC
d_gene: NA; len: 15; abundance: NA; j_gene: TRBJ2-7; v_gene: TRBV7-9; CDR3aa: CASSLFSGDAYEQYF; CDR3nt: TGTGCCAGCAGCTTATTTTCGGGGGACGCATACGAGCAGTACTTC
d_gene: TRBD1; len: 14; abundance: NA; j_gene: TRBJ1-1; v_gene: TRBV19; CDR3aa: CASRTGTVNTEAFF; CDR3nt: TGTGCCAGTAGGACCGGGACAGTGAACACTGAAGCTTTCTTT
d_gene: TRBD2; len: 15; abundance: NA; j_gene: TRBJ2-1; v_gene: TRBV2; CDR3aa: CASSVRSGRASEQFF; CDR3nt: TGTGCCAGCAGTGTTAGAAGCGGGAGGGCCAGCGAGCAGTTCTTC
d_gene: NA; len: 14; abundance: NA; j_gene: TRBJ1-3; v_gene: TRBV9; CDR3aa: CASSGPGTGNTIYF; CDR3nt: TGTGCCAGCAGCGGGCCGGGAACCGGAAACACCATATATTTT